This entry describes one T cell receptor beta chain. These data come from a study of blood T cell repertoires in COVID-19. There are 14 residues in the CDR3. The V end was cut by 2 bases, the J end by 2 bases, with 9 bases between. Germline lookup yields CDR1 MDHEN and CDR2 SYDVKM. As handled by the study authors: Scientists estimated how many nucleated cells there were by amplifying reference gene primers. Using immunoSEQ multiplex PCR, the repertoire was profiled, and TCRdb retains in-frame clones only, with some absent. V and J calls and clone size follow that table, whereas D and trimming were derived from the DNA. This table holds some 66,000 clones, 90% to 95% found once.

The chain employs TRBV28 and TRBJ1-2; D possibly corresponds to TRBD1 (5 bases). The sequencing sample was made of peripheral blood. The sequence was collected from a human donor in a cohort sampled during active COVID-19. The CDR3 loop is CASSLRGENYGYTF. In nucleotides, the CDR3 is TGTGCCAGCAGTTTACGGGGGGAGAACTATGGCTACACCTTC.